These T cell receptor beta chains were read from a single sample in a study of blood T cell repertoires in COVID-19. The method was immunoSEQ multiplex PCR; TCRdb's version includes in-frame clones alone and lacks a portion of them. The sample has a few hundred thousand clones, more than 85% seen once. The sequencing sample was made of PBMCs or T cells enriched from blood (not recorded which). These receptor sequences come from a woman aged 30 to 39 who had recovered from COVID-19. The CDR3 runs from the conserved cysteine through the conserved F or W. The D gene is left open where the match is weak. Not every row has a clone size; where given, it reads once, few, many or a size class.

TRBD2 TRBJ2-7 . TRBV19 CASSIQGSSGSSYEQYF TGTGCCAGTAGTATACAGGGATCTAGCGGATCCTCCTACGAGCAGTACTTC
TRBD1 TRBJ1-1 few TRBV28 CASSLPGQGLRGEAFF TGTGCCAGCAGTCTCCCGGGACAGGGATTAAGGGGGGAAGCTTTCTTT
TRBD2 TRBJ2-1 . TRBV27 CASSTSGTIPYNEQFF TGTGCCAGCAGTACTTCCGGGACTATCCCCTACAATGAGCAGTTCTTC
TRBD2 TRBJ2-1 . TRBV6-1 CASSEEAGGLYNEQFF TGTGCCAGCAGTGAAGAAGCGGGAGGCCTCTACAATGAGCAGTTCTTC
TRBD2 TRBJ2-5 . TRBV7-3 CASSLGRESETQYF TGTGCCAGCAGCTTAGGGCGGGAGAGTGAGACCCAGTACTTC
. TRBJ2-5 . TRBV4-1 CASSQLGRGSGETQYF TGCGCCAGCAGCCAACTGGGGCGGGGTTCAGGAGAGACCCAGTACTTC
. TRBJ2-7 . TRBV28 CASSSFRTDISYEQYF TGTGCCAGCAGTTCCTTCCGGACAGATATCTCCTACGAGCAGTACTTC
TRBD2 TRBJ2-5 once TRBV19 CASSSAGTRGETQYF TGTGCCAGTAGTAGCGCCGGGACTAGAGGAGAGACCCAGTACTTC
TRBD1 TRBJ1-2 . TRBV5-5 CASSVTGQGGYGYTF TGTGCCAGCAGCGTAACGGGACAGGGAGGCTATGGCTACACCTTC
TRBD1 TRBJ1-4 . TRBV28 CASSLRQGLGEKLFF TGTGCCAGCAGCCTAAGACAGGGGCTTGGTGAAAAACTGTTTTTT
TRBD1 TRBJ2-2 . TRBV7-6 CASSPAPSRTGATGELFF TGTGCCAGCAGCCCGGCCCCTTCACGGACAGGGGCCACCGGGGAGCTGTTTTTT
TRBD1 TRBJ2-7 . TRBV28 CASSRPRGSSYEQYF TGTGCCAGCAGTCGACCCAGGGGGAGCTCCTACGAGCAGTACTTC
. TRBJ2-1 . TRBV5-1 CASSYGVLPEQFF TGCGCCAGCAGTTACGGGGTTCTCCCTGAGCAGTTCTTC
. TRBJ1-5 . TRBV7-9 CASSLAAEVNQPQHF TGTGCCAGCAGCTTAGCGGCGGAGGTCAATCAGCCCCAGCATTTT
. TRBJ1-3 . TRBV13 CASSLRGGNTIYF TGTGCCAGCAGCTTAAGGGGTGGAAACACCATATATTTT
. TRBJ2-7 . TRBV7-2 CASSLDPGGGGEQYF TGTGCCAGCAGCTTAGATCCGGGGGGCGGAGGCGAGCAGTACTTC
TRBD1 TRBJ1-3 . TRBV7-2 CASSTRQGYSGNTIYF TGTGCCAGCAGCACCAGACAGGGATACTCTGGAAACACCATATATTTT
TRBD2 TRBJ2-5 . TRBV5-1 CASGLAGALQKETQYF TGCGCCAGTGGACTAGCGGGGGCCCTACAAAAAGAGACCCAGTACTTC
TRBD2 TRBJ2-7 . TRBV5-1 CASSPGLAGNYEQYF TGCGCCAGCAGCCCGGGACTAGCGGGGAACTACGAGCAGTACTTC
. TRBJ1-3 . TRBV6-6 CASSPLPGNTIYF TGTGCCAGCAGTCCTCTTCCTGGAAACACCATATATTTT
TRBD1 TRBJ1-2 . TRBV7-2 CASSSDRVGYGYTF TGTGCCAGCAGCTCGGACAGGGTTGGATATGGCTACACCTTC
TRBD1 TRBJ2-7 few TRBV7-2 CASSDRSGQTSPYEQYF TGTGCCAGCAGCGACAGATCGGGACAGACCTCCCCCTACGAGCAGTACTTC
TRBD1 TRBJ1-1 . TRBV28 CASSRTGGAGTEAFF TGTGCCAGCAGTAGGACAGGGGGGGCGGGCACTGAAGCTTTCTTT
TRBD2 TRBJ2-3 once TRBV7-9 CASSARLAGGHSSTDTQYF TGTGCCAGCAGCGCCCGACTAGCGGGGGGTCACTCTAGCACAGATACGCAGTATTTT
. TRBJ1-2 . TRBV5-1 CASSFQGAHGYTF TGCGCCAGCAGCTTTCAGGGTGCGCATGGCTACACCTTC
TRBD2 TRBJ2-2 . TRBV7-6 CASSYSGGTGELFF TGTGCCAGCAGTTATAGCGGGGGGACCGGGGAGCTGTTTTTT
TRBD1 TRBJ2-7 once TRBV14 CASSSPGQGIYEQYF TGTGCCAGCAGCTCCCCGGGACAGGGTATCTACGAGCAGTACTTC
. TRBJ1-1 . TRBV6-5 CASSLQGNTEAFF TGTGCCAGCAGCCTACAGGGGAACACTGAAGCTTTCTTT
. TRBJ2-1 . TRBV9 CASSVTGVYNEQFF TGTGCCAGCAGCGTCACGGGGGTGTACAATGAGCAGTTCTTC
TRBD1 TRBJ2-7 . TRBV11-3 CASSRDRASYEQYF TGTGCCAGCAGCCGGGACAGGGCTTCGTACGAGCAGTACTTC
. TRBJ2-7 . TRBV3-1/TRBV3-2 CASSPSELASGSYEQYF TGTGCCAGCAGCCCCAGCGAGCTAGCGAGCGGCTCCTACGAGCAGTACTTC
. TRBJ1-2 . TRBV6-2/TRBV6-3 CASSDESLYGYTF TGTGCCAGCAGTGATGAGAGTCTCTATGGCTACACCTTC
. TRBJ2-7 . TRBV2 CASREDSNYEQYF TGTGCCAGCAGAGAGGACAGTAACTACGAGCAGTACTTC
TRBD1 TRBJ2-3 . TRBV10-3 CAISGDNYRGDTQYF TGTGCCATCAGTGGGGATAATTACAGGGGAGATACGCAGTATTTT
. TRBJ1-2 . TRBV19 CASSIGDIYGYTF TGTGCCAGTAGTATAGGGGACATCTATGGCTACACCTTC
TRBD2 TRBJ2-1 . TRBV7-9 CASSLSSGTSGSMFF TGTGCCAGCAGCTTATCCTCCGGGACTAGCGGGAGCATGTTCTTC
. TRBJ2-7 . TRBV18 CASSPGPEQYF TGTGCCAGCTCACCAGGGCCCGAGCAGTACTTC
. TRBJ1-5 . TRBV18 CASSPRQVSSNQPQHF TGTGCCAGCTCACCACGACAGGTGTCGAGCAATCAGCCCCAGCATTTT
. TRBJ1-2 . TRBV10-3 CAISETGMNYGYTF TGTGCCATCAGCGAGACAGGAATGAACTATGGCTACACCTTC
. TRBJ2-7 . TRBV19 CASSLRDTAYEQYF TGTGCCAGTAGTCTCCGGGACACGGCCTACGAGCAGTACTTC
. TRBJ2-1 . TRBV7-9 CASSLDTNNEQFF TGTGCCAGCAGCTTGGACACAAACAATGAGCAGTTCTTC